A selection of T cell receptor beta chains follows, all from one sample in a study of T cells in Graves' hyperthyroidism and ophthalmopathy. TCRdb independently ran MiXCR on the multiplex PCR reads; one entry per CDR3 protein. The sample has a few hundred thousand distinct CDR3 sequences, around 14% seen once. Source material: blood. All receptors come from a woman under 40 with Graves' hyperthyroidism. CDR3s include the opening cysteine and the closing phenylalanine or tryptophan. A D gene is named only where the DNA matches it firmly. Size tells how often a clone was seen (once, few, many) or the class of an expanded clone, and some rows leave it out.

clone size | J gene | V gene | D gene | CDR3 DNA | CDR3 protein
many | TRBJ2-5 | TRBV7-9 | TRBD2 | TGTGCCAGCAGCCCCGGACTAGCGGTTGTGACCCAGTACTTC | CASSPGLAVVTQYF
many | TRBJ2-3 | TRBV7-2 | TRBD2 | TGTGCCAGCACCACTTATTTCAGCGGGAGTGTGACAGATACGCAGTATTTT | CASTTYFSGSVTDTQYF
few | TRBJ2-5 | TRBV30 | NA | TGTGCCTGGAGTGTGGTGGGAGCGATATACTTC | CAWSVVGAIYF
few | TRBJ2-2 | TRBV18 | NA | TGTGCCAGCTCACCAGTCCGGGCCACGGCATTGCTGTTTTTT | CASSPVRATALLFF
many | TRBJ1-2 | TRBV18 | NA | TGTGCCAGCTCACCGGGACGCTGGGATGGCTACACCTTC | CASSPGRWDGYTF
few | TRBJ2-3 | TRBV5-1 | NA | TGCGCCAGCAGCGAGTGGGACGACAGCACAGATACGCAGTATTTT | CASSEWDDSTDTQYF
many | TRBJ2-1 | TRBV20-1 | NA | TGCAGTGGGGGGTGCGGGTGGTACAATGAGCAGTTCTTC | CSGGCGWYNEQFF
many | TRBJ1-6 | TRBV27 | NA | TGTGCCACCCCTCACCCGGGCGGTAATTCACCCCTCCACTTT | CATPHPGGNSPLHF
many | TRBJ2-1 | TRBV7-6 | NA | TGTGCCAGCAGCTCGGCTGGCTACAATGAGCAGTTCTTC | CASSSAGYNEQFF
few | TRBJ2-7 | TRBV29-1 | NA | TGCAGCGTGACGTGGAGGGTTCCCCACGAGCAGTACTTC | CSVTWRVPHEQYF
NA | TRBJ2-7 | TRBV9 | TRBD2 | TGTGCCAGCAGCGTAACTAGCTTGGCGGGAGGGTCCGAGCAGTACTTC | CASSVTSLAGGSEQYF
NA | TRBJ2-1 | TRBV6-2/TRBV6-3 | NA | TGTGCCGGCCCTTATGAGCAGTTCTTC | CAGPYEQFF
many | TRBJ1-6 | TRBV28 | NA | TGTGCCAGCAGTTCGACAGGCCCCAGGGATTCACCCCTCCACTTT | CASSSTGPRDSPLHF
NA | TRBJ2-1 | TRBV19 | TRBD1 | TGTGCCAGCAGAAAGGGGACAGGGGGCTACAATGAGCAGTTCTTC | CASRKGTGGYNEQFF
many | TRBJ2-7 | TRBV28 | NA | TGTGCCAGCATGCCAGGGAGCTCCTACGAGCAGTACTTC | CASMPGSSYEQYF
NA | TRBJ2-7 | TRBV3-1 | NA | TGTGCCAGCAGCACCGGCGGAGGGGGGGGTTCTTACGAGCAGTACTTC | CASSTGGGGGSYEQYF
many | TRBJ1-1 | TRBV2 | NA | TGTGCCAGCAGTGAAGAAAGCCAGAACACTGAAAACTTTTTT | CASSEESQNTENFF
many | TRBJ2-1 | TRBV13 | NA | TGTGCCAGCAGCTTAGTGACCTCGGGTACTGAGCAGTTCTTC | CASSLVTSGTEQFF
many | TRBJ2-7 | TRBV6-2/TRBV6-3 | TRBD2 | TGTGCCAGCAGTTGGAGACTAGCGGGAGGATCCCACTACGAGCAGTACTTC | CASSWRLAGGSHYEQYF
many | TRBJ2-5 | TRBV7-2 | NA | TGTGCCAGCAGCTTTTGGGCACACGGCGGAGGACTTCAAGAGACCCAGTACTTC | CASSFWAHGGGLQETQYF
few | TRBJ2-3 | TRBV20-1 | NA | TGCAGCTCATCATCGGGCTCAGATACGCAGTATTTT | CSSSSGSDTQYF
few | TRBJ2-4 | TRBV14 | NA | TGTGCCAGCAGCCCTTGGAGGGTATCGGCGGTAGCCAAAAACATTCAGTACTTC | CASSPWRVSAVAKNIQYF
many | TRBJ2-5 | TRBV5-8 | TRBD2 | TGTGCCAGCAGCTTGGTACAGGGCGGGGGGGAGACCCAGTACTTC | CASSLVQGGGETQYF
many | TRBJ2-1 | TRBV2 | NA | TGTGCCAGCAGTGTAGCGGTCCTGGTATACAATGAGCAGTTCTTC | CASSVAVLVYNEQFF
NA | TRBJ2-3 | TRBV27 | TRBD2 | TGTGCCAGCAGGTACCAAGGGACTATTGATACGCAGTATTTT | CASRYQGTIDTQYF
NA | TRBJ2-5 | TRBV7-2 | NA | TGTGCCAGCAGCTTAGAAATAGCCCAAGAGACCCAGTACTTC | CASSLEIAQETQYF
NA | TRBJ2-2 | TRBV3-1 | NA | TGTGCCAGCAGCCAGGGGACTCAGAACACCGGGGAGCTGTTTTTT | CASSQGTQNTGELFF
many | TRBJ2-7 | TRBV28 | NA | TGTGCCAGCACCTTATCATTGATGGGGTTGGAGCAGTACTTC | CASTLSLMGLEQYF
few | TRBJ2-7 | TRBV28 | NA | TGTGCCAGCAGTTTATCGCTGGCAGGCCACGAGCAGTACTTC | CASSLSLAGHEQYF
many | TRBJ2-1 | TRBV2 | NA | TGTGCCAGCAGTGGCCTAGCAGAGATTTACAATGAGCAGTTCTTC | CASSGLAEIYNEQFF
few | TRBJ1-1 | TRBV4-2 | NA | TGTGCCAGCAGCCAAGGCAGGTACGGGGATACCCCACTGGAAGCTTTCTTT | CASSQGRYGDTPLEAFF
many | TRBJ2-7 | TRBV5-1 | TRBD2 | TGCGCCAGCAGACCGGGACTAGCGCCTTCCTACGAGCAGTACTTC | CASRPGLAPSYEQYF
few | TRBJ2-1 | TRBV18 | TRBD2 | TGTGCCAGCTCACCACGGGCTTCGGGAGGATCCTACAATGAGCAGTTCTTC | CASSPRASGGSYNEQFF
many | TRBJ2-2 | TRBV30 | NA | TGTGCCTGGAGTGTACGTCATATCACCGGGGAGCTGTTTTTT | CAWSVRHITGELFF
NA | TRBJ2-7 | TRBV12-3/TRBV12-4 | NA | TGTGCCAGCAGTTTCACGCCCAGGAGCTCCTACGAGCAGTACTTC | CASSFTPRSSYEQYF
many | TRBJ2-1 | TRBV28 | TRBD2 | TGTGCCAGCAGTTTAGTAGCGGGAATTTACAATGAGCAGTTCTTC | CASSLVAGIYNEQFF
NA | TRBJ2-2 | TRBV12-3/TRBV12-4 | NA | TGTGCCAGCATTTTGACAGGGAACACCGGGGAGCTGTTTTTT | CASILTGNTGELFF
NA | TRBJ2-1 | TRBV7-9 | TRBD2 | TGTGCCAGCAGCACGTCAATTGGTTCAACCGGGGGGAGCTCCTACAATGAGCAGTTCTTC | CASSTSIGSTGGSSYNEQFF
many | TRBJ2-5 | TRBV3-1 | TRBD2 | TGTGCCAGCAGCCAAGAACTAGCGGGAGGAGAGACCCAGTACTTC | CASSQELAGGETQYF
NA | TRBJ2-7 | TRBV6-1 | TRBD1 | TGTACCAGCAAAGTATTTAGGGACAGTCCCTACGAGCAGTACTTC | CTSKVFRDSPYEQYF
many | TRBJ1-5 | TRBV12-3/TRBV12-4 | NA | TGTGCCAGCAGCCTCGGGTTTCAGCCCCAGCATTTT | CASSLGFQPQHF
NA | TRBJ1-4 | TRBV7-6 | NA | TGTGCCAGCAAGCAGGGGACTAATGAAAAACTGTTTTTT | CASKQGTNEKLFF
few | TRBJ2-1 | TRBV10-3 | TRBD2 | TGTGCCATCTCGCAGCGGGAGGGCCAAGGGCAATACAATGAGCAGTTCTTC | CAISQREGQGQYNEQFF
NA | TRBJ2-1 | TRBV6-1 | NA | TGTGCCAGCAGTGAGAACAGGGTGAGTGAGCAGTTCTTC | CASSENRVSEQFF
NA | TRBJ1-2 | TRBV6-1 | NA | TGTGCCAGCAGTTTAGAGGGGCGTTCTCACTATGGCTACACCTTC | CASSLEGRSHYGYTF
NA | TRBJ1-1 | TRBV25-1 | NA | TGTGCCAGCAGTTCACGGGGTGGTAGGACTGAAGCTTTCTTT | CASSSRGGRTEAFF
many | TRBJ2-1 | TRBV3-1 | NA | TGTGCCAGCAGCCCCCCCACTTTATTGGGGGAGCAGTTCTTC | CASSPPTLLGEQFF
many | TRBJ2-1 | TRBV11-2 | NA | TGTGCCAGCAGCTTAGAGGGGGGAAGCTCCTACAATGAGCAGTTCTTC | CASSLEGGSSYNEQFF
many | TRBJ2-7 | TRBV6-1 | NA | TGTGCCAGCGGCGGGGCGTCTGCTCCCTACGAGCAGTACTTC | CASGGASAPYEQYF
many | TRBJ2-3 | TRBV20-1 | NA | TGCAGTGCTAGTTCAGGGGCTAGCACAGATACGCAGTATTTT | CSASSGASTDTQYF
few | TRBJ2-2 | TRBV9 | NA | TGTGCCAGCAGCGTAGGAAGTGGAACCGGGGAGCTGTTTTTT | CASSVGSGTGELFF